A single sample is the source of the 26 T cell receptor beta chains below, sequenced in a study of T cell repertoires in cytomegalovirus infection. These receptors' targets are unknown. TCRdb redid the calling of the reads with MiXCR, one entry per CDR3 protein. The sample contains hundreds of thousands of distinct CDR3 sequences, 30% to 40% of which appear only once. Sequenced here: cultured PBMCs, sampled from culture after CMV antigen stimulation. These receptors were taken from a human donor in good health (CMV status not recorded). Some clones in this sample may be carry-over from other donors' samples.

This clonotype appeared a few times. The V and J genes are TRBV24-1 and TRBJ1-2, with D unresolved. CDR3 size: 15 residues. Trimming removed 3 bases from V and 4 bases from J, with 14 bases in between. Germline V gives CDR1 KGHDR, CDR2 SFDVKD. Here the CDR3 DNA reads TGTGCCACCAGTGATACCGGGCCTAGCGGCTATGGCTACACCTTC. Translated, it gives CATSDTGPSGYGYTF.

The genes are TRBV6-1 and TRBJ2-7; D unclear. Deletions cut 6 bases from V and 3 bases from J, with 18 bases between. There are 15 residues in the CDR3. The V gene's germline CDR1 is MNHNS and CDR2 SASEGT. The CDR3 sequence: CASRLAGSSYYEQYF. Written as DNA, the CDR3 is TGTGCCAGCAGACTGGCAGGCTCGAGTTACTACGAGCAGTACTTC.

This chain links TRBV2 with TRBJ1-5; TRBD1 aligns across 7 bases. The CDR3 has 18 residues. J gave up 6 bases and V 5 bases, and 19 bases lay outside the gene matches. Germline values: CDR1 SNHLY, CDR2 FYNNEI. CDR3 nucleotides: TGTGCCAGCAGTCCCAAACGAAGCGACAGGGCATGGGTTCAGCCCCAGCATTTT. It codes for CASSPKRSDRAWVQPQHF.

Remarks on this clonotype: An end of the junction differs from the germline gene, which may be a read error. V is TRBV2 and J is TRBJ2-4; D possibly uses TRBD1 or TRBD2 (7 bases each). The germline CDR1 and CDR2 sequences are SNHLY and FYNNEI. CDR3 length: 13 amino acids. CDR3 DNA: TGTGCTAGCAGGGGGGGCGTTGAAAACATTCAGTACTTC. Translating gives CASRGGVENIQYF.

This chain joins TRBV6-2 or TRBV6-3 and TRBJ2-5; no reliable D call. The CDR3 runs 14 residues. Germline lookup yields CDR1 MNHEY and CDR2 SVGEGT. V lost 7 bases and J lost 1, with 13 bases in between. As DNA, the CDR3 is TGTGCCAGCACAACTCGGCGGTTCCAAGAGACCCAGTACTTC. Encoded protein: CASTTRRFQETQYF.

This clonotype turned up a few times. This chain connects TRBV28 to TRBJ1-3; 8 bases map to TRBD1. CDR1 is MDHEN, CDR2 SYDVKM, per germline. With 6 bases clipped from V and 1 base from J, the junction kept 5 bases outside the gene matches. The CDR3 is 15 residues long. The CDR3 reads CASRGRTGSGNTIYF. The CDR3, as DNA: TGTGCCAGCAGGGGACGGACAGGGTCTGGAAACACCATATATTTT.

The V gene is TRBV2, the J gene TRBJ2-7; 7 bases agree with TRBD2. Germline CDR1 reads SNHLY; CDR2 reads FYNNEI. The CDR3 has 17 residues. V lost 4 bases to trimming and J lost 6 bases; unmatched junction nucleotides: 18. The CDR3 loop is CASSGTITSEAFSEQYF. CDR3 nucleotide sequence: TGTGCCAGCAGTGGGACTATTACTAGCGAGGCTTTCTCCGAGCAGTACTTC. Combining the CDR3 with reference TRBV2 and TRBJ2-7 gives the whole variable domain EPEVTQTPSHQVTQMGQEVILRCVPISNHLYFYWYRQILGQKVEFLVSFYNNEISEKSEIFDDQFSVERPDGSNFTLKIRSTKLEDSAMYFCASSGTITSEAFSEQYFGPGTRLTVT.

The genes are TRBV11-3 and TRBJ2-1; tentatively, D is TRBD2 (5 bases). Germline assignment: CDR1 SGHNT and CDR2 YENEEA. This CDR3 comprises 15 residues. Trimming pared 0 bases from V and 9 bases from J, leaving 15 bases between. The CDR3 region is CASSLDGRALVEQFF. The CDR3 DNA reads TGTGCCAGCAGCTTAGACGGGCGGGCCCTCGTTGAGCAGTTCTTC.

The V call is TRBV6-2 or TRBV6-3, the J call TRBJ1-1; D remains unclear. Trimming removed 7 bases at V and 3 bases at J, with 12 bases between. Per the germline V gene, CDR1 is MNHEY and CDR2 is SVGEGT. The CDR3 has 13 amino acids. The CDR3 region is CASKDRRDTEAFF. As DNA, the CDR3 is TGTGCCAGCAAGGACCGGAGAGACACTGAAGCTTTCTTT.

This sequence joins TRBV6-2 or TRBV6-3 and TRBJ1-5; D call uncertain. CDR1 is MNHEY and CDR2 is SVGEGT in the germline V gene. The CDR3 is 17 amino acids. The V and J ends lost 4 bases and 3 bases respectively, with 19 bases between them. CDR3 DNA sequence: TGTGCCAGCAGTTTCCCCCTCGGGAGGGCGATCAATCAGCCCCAGCATTTT. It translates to CASSFPLGRAINQPQHF.

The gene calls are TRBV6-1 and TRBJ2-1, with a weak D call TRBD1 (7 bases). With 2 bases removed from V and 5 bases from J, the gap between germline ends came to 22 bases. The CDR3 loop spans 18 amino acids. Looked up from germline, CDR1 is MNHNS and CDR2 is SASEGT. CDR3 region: CASSEFPRIGGTDNEQFF. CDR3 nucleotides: TGTGCCAGCAGTGAATTCCCTCGGATTGGGGGGACAGACAATGAGCAGTTCTTC.

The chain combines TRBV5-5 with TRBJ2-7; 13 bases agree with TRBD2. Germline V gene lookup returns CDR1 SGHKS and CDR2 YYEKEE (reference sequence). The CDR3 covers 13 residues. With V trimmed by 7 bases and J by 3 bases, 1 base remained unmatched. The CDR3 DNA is TGTGCCAGCGGACTAGCGGGAGACTACGAGCAGTACTTC. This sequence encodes CASGLAGDYEQYF.

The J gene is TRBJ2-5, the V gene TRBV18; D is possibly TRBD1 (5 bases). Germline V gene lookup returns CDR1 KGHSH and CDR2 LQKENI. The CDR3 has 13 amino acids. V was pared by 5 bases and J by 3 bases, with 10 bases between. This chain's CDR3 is CASSSATEETQYF. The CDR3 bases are TGTGCCAGCTCATCCGCGACAGAAGAGACCCAGTACTTC.

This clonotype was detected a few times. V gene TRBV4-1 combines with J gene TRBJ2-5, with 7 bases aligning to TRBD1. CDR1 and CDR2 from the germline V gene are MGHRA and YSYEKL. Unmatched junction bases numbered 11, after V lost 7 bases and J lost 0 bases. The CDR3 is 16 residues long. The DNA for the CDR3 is TGCGCCAGCAAGGCCTTTGCCGGGACAGACCAAGAGACCCAGTACTTC. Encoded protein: CASKAFAGTDQETQYF.

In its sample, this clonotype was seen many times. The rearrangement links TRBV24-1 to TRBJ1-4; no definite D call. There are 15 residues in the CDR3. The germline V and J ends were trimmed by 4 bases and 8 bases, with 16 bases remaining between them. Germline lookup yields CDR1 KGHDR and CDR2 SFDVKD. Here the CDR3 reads CATSDPRAGGEKLFF. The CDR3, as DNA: TGTGCCACCAGTGACCCTCGGGCCGGTGGGGAAAAACTGTTTTTT.

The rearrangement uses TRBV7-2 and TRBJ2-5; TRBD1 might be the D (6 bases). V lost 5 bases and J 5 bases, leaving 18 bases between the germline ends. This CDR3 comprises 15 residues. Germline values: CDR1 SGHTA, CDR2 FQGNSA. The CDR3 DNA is TGTGCCAGCAGCGCTGCTTCAGGGGTGGAGGAGACCCAGTACTTC. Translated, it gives CASSAASGVEETQYF.

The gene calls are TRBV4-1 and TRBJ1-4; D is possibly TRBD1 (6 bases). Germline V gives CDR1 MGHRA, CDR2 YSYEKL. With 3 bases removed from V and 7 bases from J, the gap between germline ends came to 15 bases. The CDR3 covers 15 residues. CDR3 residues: CASSHPGGLLEKLFF. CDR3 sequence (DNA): TGCGCCAGCAGCCATCCGGGGGGCCTTCTTGAAAAACTGTTTTTT.

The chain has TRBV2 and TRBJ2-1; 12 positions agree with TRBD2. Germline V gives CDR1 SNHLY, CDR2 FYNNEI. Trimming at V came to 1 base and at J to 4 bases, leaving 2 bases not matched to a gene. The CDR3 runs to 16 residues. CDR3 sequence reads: CASSEGLAGGYNEQFF. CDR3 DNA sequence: TGTGCCAGCAGTGAAGGTCTAGCGGGAGGGTACAATGAGCAGTTCTTC.

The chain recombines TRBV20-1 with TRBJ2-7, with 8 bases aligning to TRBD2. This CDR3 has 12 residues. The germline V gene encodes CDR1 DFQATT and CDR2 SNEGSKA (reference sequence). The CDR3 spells CSGGLDLHEQYF. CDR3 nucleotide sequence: TGCAGCGGGGGACTAGATCTCCACGAGCAGTACTTC.

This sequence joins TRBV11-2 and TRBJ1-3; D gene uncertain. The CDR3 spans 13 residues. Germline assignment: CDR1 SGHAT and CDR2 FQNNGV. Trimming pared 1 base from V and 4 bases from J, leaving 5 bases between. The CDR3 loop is CASSLGYGNTIYF. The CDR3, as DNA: TGTGCCAGCAGCTTAGGTTACGGAAACACCATATATTTT.

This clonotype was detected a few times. The CDR3 region has the DNA TGTGCCACCAGTGATCCTAAGTGGGGACAGCGGAACACCGGGGAGCTGTTTTTT. Translated: CATSDPKWGQRNTGELFF. This chain joins TRBV24-1 and TRBJ2-2; 7 nucleotides line up with TRBD1. CDR3 size: 18 residues. V lost 3 bases to trimming and J lost 1 base; unmatched junction nucleotides: 10. Germline values: CDR1 KGHDR, CDR2 SFDVKD.

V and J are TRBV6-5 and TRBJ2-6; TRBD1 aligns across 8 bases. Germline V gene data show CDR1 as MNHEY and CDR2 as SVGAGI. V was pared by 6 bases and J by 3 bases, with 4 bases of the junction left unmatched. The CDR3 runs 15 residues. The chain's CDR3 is CASRRQGRGANVLTF. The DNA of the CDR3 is TGTGCCAGCAGACGACAGGGGCGTGGGGCCAACGTCCTGACTTTC.

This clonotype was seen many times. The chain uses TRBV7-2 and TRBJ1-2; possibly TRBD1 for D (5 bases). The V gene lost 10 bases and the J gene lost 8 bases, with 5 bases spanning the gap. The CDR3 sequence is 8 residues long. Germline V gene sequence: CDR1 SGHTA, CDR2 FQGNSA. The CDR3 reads CATGGYTF. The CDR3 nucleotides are TGTGCCACAGGGGGCTACACCTTC. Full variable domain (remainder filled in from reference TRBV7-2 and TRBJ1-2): GAGVSQSPSNKVTEKGKDVELRCDPISGHTALYWYRQSLGQGLEFLIYFQGNSAPDKSGLPSDRFSAERTGGSVSTLTIQRTQQEDSAVYLCATGGYTFGSGTRLTVV.

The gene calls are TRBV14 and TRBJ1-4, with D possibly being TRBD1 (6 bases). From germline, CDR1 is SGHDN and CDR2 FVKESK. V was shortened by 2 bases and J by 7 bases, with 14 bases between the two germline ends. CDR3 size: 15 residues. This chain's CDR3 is CASSQTRGPAEKLFF. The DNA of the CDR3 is TGTGCCAGCAGCCAAACCCGGGGGCCGGCTGAAAAACTGTTTTTT.

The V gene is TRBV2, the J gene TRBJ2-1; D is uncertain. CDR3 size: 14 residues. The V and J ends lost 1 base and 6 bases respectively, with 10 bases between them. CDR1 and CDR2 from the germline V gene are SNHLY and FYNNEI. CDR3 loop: CASSEEVQSNEQFF. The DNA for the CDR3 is TGTGCCAGCAGTGAAGAGGTGCAGTCCAATGAGCAGTTCTTC.

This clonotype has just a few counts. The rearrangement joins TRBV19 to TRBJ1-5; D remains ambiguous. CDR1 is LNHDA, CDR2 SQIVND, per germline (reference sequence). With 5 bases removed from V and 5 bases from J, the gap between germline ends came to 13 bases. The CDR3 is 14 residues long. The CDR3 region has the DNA TGTGCCAGTAGTTCCAAACAAGCGTATCAGCCCCAGCATTTT. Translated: CASSSKQAYQPQHF. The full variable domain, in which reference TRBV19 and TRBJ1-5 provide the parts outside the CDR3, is DGGITQSPKYLFRKEGQNVTLSCEQNLNHDAMYWYRQDPGQGLRLIYYSQIVNDFQKGDIAEGYSVSREKKESFPLTVTSAQKNPTAFYLCASSSKQAYQPQHFGDGTRLSIL.